The 23 T cell receptor beta chains in this list originate from one sample, sequenced in a study of a mutant IDH1 vaccine in newly diagnosed glioma. Assay: immunoSEQ multiplex PCR; the TCRdb copy retains only in-frame clones and omits some. The repertoire holds 45,000 to 60,000 clones, around 80% seen once, with 1.8% in the top ten. Time point denoted: baseline, week 1 (first vaccination visit). The treatment is: pre-vaccination baseline after standard-of-care therapy. The material sequenced was PBMCs, taken from a glioma patient treated with radiotherapy, temozolomide or both. The receptors were sampled from a middle-aged woman with glioma.

The chain is built from TRBV6-5 and TRBJ2-7; D gene uncertain. CDR3 size: 15 residues. The germline V gene has CDR1 MNHEY and CDR2 SVGAGI. Trimming took 0 bases from V and 0 from J, leaving 9 bases between them. The CDR3 region is CASSYSGLSSYEQYF. CDR3 nucleotide sequence: TGTGCCAGCAGTTACTCTGGGTTGAGCTCCTACGAGCAGTACTTC.

This clone was counted between two and nine times. The rearrangement links TRBV30 to TRBJ1-2; the match to TRBD1 covers 7 bases. The ends lost 3 bases at V and 8 bases at J; junction bases unmatched: 9. This CDR3 has 13 amino acids. The germline V gene encodes CDR1 GTSNPN and CDR2 SVGIG (reference sequence). The CDR3 protein is CAWRTDRPLGYTF. The CDR3 DNA reads as TGTGCCTGGAGAACGGACAGGCCTTTAGGCTACACCTTC.

This clone was seen a handful of times. The V and J genes are TRBV15 and TRBJ1-5; D gene uncertain. V lost 5 bases and J 3 bases, leaving 11 bases between the germline ends. The CDR3 is made up of 14 amino acids. Germline V gene data show CDR1 as LNHNV and CDR2 as YYDKDF (reference sequence). The CDR3 region is CATSAHPANQPQHF. The CDR3 DNA sequence: TGTGCCACCAGCGCCCATCCCGCCAATCAGCCCCAGCATTTT.

Only one count was recorded for this clone. The rearrangement joins TRBV5-5 to TRBJ2-4; D is possibly TRBD1 or TRBD2 (5 bases each). Germline-derived CDR1 and CDR2 are SGHKS and YYEKEE (reference sequence). V dropped 0 bases and J dropped 3 bases, with 19 bases sitting between them. This CDR3 has 18 residues. The CDR3 DNA follows: TGTGCCAGCAGCTTGGCCTTAGGTGGGGGTTTGGGCAAAAACATTCAGTACTTC. This encodes CASSLALGGGLGKNIQYF.

The chain joins TRBV21-1 to TRBJ2-7; no DNA check was done on the table's D call, TRBD1. TRBV21-1 is classified as a pseudogene. This CDR3 contains 15 residues. CDR3 nucleotides: TGTGCCAGCAGCAGTACCGGGACAGGGGGCTACGAGCAGTACTTC. Translating it yields CASSSTGTGGYEQYF.

The chain uses TRBV14 and TRBJ1-1, with a tentative D call TRBD1 (6 bases). Per the germline V gene, CDR1 is SGHDN and CDR2 is FVKESK. The length of the CDR3 is 17 residues. Between the trimmed V and J ends, which lost 0 bases and 1 base, there was a span of 15 bases. This chain's CDR3 is CASSQEYRADWNTEAFF. CDR3 DNA sequence: TGTGCCAGCAGCCAAGAGTACAGGGCGGATTGGAACACTGAAGCTTTCTTT.

The CDR3 is CASSPKGDPFWDTGELFF. The CDR3 DNA reads TGTGCCAGCAGCCCGAAAGGGGACCCATTTTGGGACACCGGGGAGCTGTTTTTT. This chain links TRBV7-3 with TRBJ2-2, with D perhaps matching TRBD1 or TRBD2 (5 bases each). The CDR3 totals 18 residues. Germline V gene lookup returns CDR1 SGHTA and CDR2 FQGTGA. V lost 5 bases, J lost 3 bases, and 22 bases lay in between.

This chain uses TRBV6-1 with TRBJ1-1, with D possibly matching TRBD1 (5 bases). The CDR3 totals 13 residues. From germline, CDR1 is MNHNS and CDR2 SASEGT. The V and J ends lost 2 bases and 4 bases respectively, with 8 bases between them. The CDR3 DNA follows: TGTGCCAGCAGTGAACAGGGTAGCACTGAAGCTTTCTTT. Residues: CASSEQGSTEAFF.

The chain links TRBV14 to TRBJ2-2, with D perhaps matching TRBD1 (5 bases). The germline V gene has CDR1 SGHDN and CDR2 FVKESK. Trimming removed 3 bases from V and 7 bases from J, with 15 bases in between. CDR3 size: 15 residues. The CDR3 DNA reads TGTGCCAGCAGCCAGGGCCTAGGGGTCAACGGGGAGCTGTTTTTT. Amino acids: CASSQGLGVNGELFF.

Comments on this clone: The same CDR3 also results from other DNA sequences found in this sample. The CDR3 protein is CASSQGVNYGYTF. DNA for the CDR3: TGTGCCAGCAGCCAAGGAGTTAACTATGGCTACACCTTC. The chain is built from TRBV14 and TRBJ1-2; D unresolved. V lost 1 base to trimming and J lost 1 base, with 4 bases between them. CDR1 is SGHDN and CDR2 is FVKESK in the germline V gene. CDR3 length equals 13 residues.

The J gene is TRBJ1-2, the V gene TRBV6-5; unclear D gene. The CDR3 has 12 amino acids. V was pared by 3 bases and J by 11 bases, with 13 bases between. Germline CDR1 is MNHEY and CDR2 is SVGAGI. CDR3 residues: CASSYQARRYTF. The CDR3 coding sequence is TGTGCCAGCAGTTATCAAGCGCGACGTTACACCTTC.

This clone has more than one count but fewer than ten. J is TRBJ1-3 and V is TRBV18; 9 nucleotides agree with TRBD1. The ends lost 4 bases at V and 2 bases at J; junction bases unmatched: 6. This CDR3 is 16 amino acids long. Looked up from germline, CDR1 is KGHSH and CDR2 is LQKENI. CDR3 loop: CASSQLGTGPGNTIYF. CDR3 sequence (DNA): TGTGCCAGCTCACAGCTAGGGACAGGGCCTGGAAACACCATATATTTT.

The genes are TRBV30 and TRBJ2-1, with D tentatively TRBD1 or TRBD2 (5 bases each). This CDR3 is 15 amino acids long. The V end was cut by 2 bases, the J end by 4 bases, with 15 bases between. CDR1 is GTSNPN and CDR2 is SVGIG in the germline V gene (reference sequence). The CDR3 protein is CAWSSRPGRYNEQFF. DNA of the CDR3: TGTGCCTGGAGTTCCAGACCGGGACGTTACAATGAGCAGTTCTTC.

The chain carries TRBV29-1 and TRBJ1-1, with 7 bases matching TRBD1. The germline V gene has CDR1 SQVTM and CDR2 ANQGSEA. This CDR3 comprises 14 residues. The J segment lost 0 bases and the V segment lost 5 bases, leaving 6 bases of the junction unmatched. DNA for the CDR3: TGCAGCGTTAACACAGGGGCCATGAACACTGAAGCTTTCTTT. Translated, it gives CSVNTGAMNTEAFF.

In this sample, this clone turned up once. The chain carries TRBV5-1 and TRBJ2-7, with unresolved D. With 5 bases removed from V and 1 base from J, the gap between germline ends came to 7 bases. The CDR3 is made up of 12 amino acids. The germline gives CDR1 SGHRS, CDR2 YFSETQ. The CDR3 nucleotides are TGCGCCAGCAGTGGCAGTTCCTACGAGCAGTACTTC. Translating gives CASSGSSYEQYF.

This chain links TRBV29-1 with TRBJ2-5, with 7 bases that match TRBD1. Germline V gene lookup returns CDR1 SQVTM and CDR2 ANQGSEA. This CDR3 comprises 12 residues. V was pared by 7 bases and J by 1 base, with 3 bases of the junction left unmatched. This CDR3 is CSAGQAQETQYF. DNA for the CDR3: TGCAGCGCCGGACAGGCCCAAGAGACCCAGTACTTC.

This chain joins TRBV5-1 and TRBJ2-2, with 8 bases that match TRBD1. From germline, CDR1 is SGHRS and CDR2 YFSETQ. The CDR3 covers 14 residues. Trimming removed 7 bases from V and 6 bases from J; junction bases left unmatched: 8. CDR3: CASSRDRYPGELFF. CDR3 DNA: TGCGCCAGCTCCCGGGACAGGTACCCCGGGGAGCTGTTTTTT.

The DNA for the CDR3 is TGTGCCAGCAGCCAGGGACTAACCGAAGAGACCCAGTACTTC. It encodes CASSQGLTEETQYF. The rearrangement links TRBV6-5 to TRBJ2-5; 7 positions agree with TRBD2. The germline V gene encodes CDR1 MNHEY and CDR2 SVGAGI. V trimming: 6 bases; J trimming: 3 bases; junction bases outside the gene matches: 7. This CDR3 is 14 amino acids long.

The gene calls are TRBV6-6 and TRBJ2-7; 7 bases align to TRBD1. The J segment lost 1 base and the V segment lost 0 bases, leaving 6 bases of the junction unmatched. The CDR3 spans 16 residues. CDR1 is MNHNY and CDR2 is SVGAGI in the germline V gene (reference sequence). The CDR3 reads CASSYSGGPFSYEQYF. The DNA of the CDR3 is TGTGCCAGCAGTTACTCAGGGGGCCCCTTTTCCTACGAGCAGTACTTC.

This clone was seen more than once but under ten times. CDR3 bases: TGCAGCGTTGACCTTCGGGGAGGCTACACCTTC. Residues: CSVDLRGGYTF. V usage is TRBV29-1 and J usage is TRBJ1-2; D gene ambiguous. The CDR3 consists of 11 residues. V was pared by 3 bases and J by 8 bases, with 10 bases between. Germline V gene data show CDR1 as SQVTM and CDR2 as ANQGSEA.

This chain connects TRBV5-8 to TRBJ2-2; perhaps TRBD2 as D (5 bases). V lost 4 bases and J 5 bases, leaving 9 bases between the germline ends. CDR3 size: 13 residues. Per the germline V gene, CDR1 is SGHTS and CDR2 is YDEGEE. The DNA for the CDR3 is TGTGCCAGCAGCCCCCGAGGGACCGGGGAGCTGTTTTTT. Its protein product is CASSPRGTGELFF.

The chain has TRBV29-1 and TRBJ2-7, with 8 bases lining up with TRBD2. The germline CDR1 and CDR2 sequences are SQVTM and ANQGSEA. The CDR3 is 14 residues long. V gave up 4 bases and J gave up 5 bases; unmatched junction bases: 10. The CDR3 coding sequence is TGCAGCGTTGGTAGGGGCGGGGGGATTGACGAGCAGTACTTC. Translation: CSVGRGGGIDEQYF.

This clone is labeled medium-sized. The chain employs TRBV27 and TRBJ1-1; maybe TRBD1 (5 bases). CDR3 length: 14 amino acids. Germline CDR1 reads MNHEY; CDR2 reads SMNVEV (reference sequence). The V gene lost 3 bases and the J gene lost 6 bases, with 14 bases spanning the gap. The CDR3, as DNA: TGTGCCAGCAGTTTCTCAACCGGGACCGCTGAAGCTTTCTTT. Its protein product is CASSFSTGTAEAFF.